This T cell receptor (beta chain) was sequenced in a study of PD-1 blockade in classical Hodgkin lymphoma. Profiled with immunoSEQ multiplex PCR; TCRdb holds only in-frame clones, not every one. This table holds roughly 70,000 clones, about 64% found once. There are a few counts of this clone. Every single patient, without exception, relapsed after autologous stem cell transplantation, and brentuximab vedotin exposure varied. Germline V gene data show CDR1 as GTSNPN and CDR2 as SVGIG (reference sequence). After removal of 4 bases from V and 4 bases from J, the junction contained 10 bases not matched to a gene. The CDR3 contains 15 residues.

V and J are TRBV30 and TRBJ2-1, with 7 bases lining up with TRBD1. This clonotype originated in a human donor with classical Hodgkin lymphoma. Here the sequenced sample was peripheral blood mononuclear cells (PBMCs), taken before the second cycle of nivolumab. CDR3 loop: CAWTRDRARYNEQFF. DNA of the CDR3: TGTGCCTGGACCAGAGACAGGGCCCGATACAATGAGCAGTTCTTC.